Given below is one T cell receptor (beta chain) in context. Its antigen is not identified. This likely came from a read error, as a far larger clone is one base away. These data belong to a study of read filtering for tumor transcriptome and immune sequencing. Study background: DNase treatment preceded whole-transcriptome library preparation.

General observations from the study: The CD138-negative fraction was mixed bone marrow immune cells, not pure T cells.

Germline CDR1 is SGHTA and CDR2 is FQGNSA. This CDR3 spans 15 amino acids. Trimming took off 4 bases at V and 1 base at J, with 13 bases between the two ends. This library used roughly 430 ng RNA and molecular barcoded adaptors spanning alpha/delta and beta/gamma chains. TCRdb fed the reads into MiXCR, producing one record per CDR3 protein. Of about 62,000 distinct CDR3 sequences in the sample, approximately 18% were seen once. V is TRBV7-2 and J is TRBJ1-1; D uncertain. This sequence was found in a donor over 35 with multiple myeloma. Sequenced: a population of CD138-negative cells sorted from bone marrow. The CDR3 is CASSSGGSRNTEAFF. The DNA for the CDR3 is TGTGCCAGCAGCTCAGGCGGGTCGAGGAACACTGAAGCTTTCTTT.